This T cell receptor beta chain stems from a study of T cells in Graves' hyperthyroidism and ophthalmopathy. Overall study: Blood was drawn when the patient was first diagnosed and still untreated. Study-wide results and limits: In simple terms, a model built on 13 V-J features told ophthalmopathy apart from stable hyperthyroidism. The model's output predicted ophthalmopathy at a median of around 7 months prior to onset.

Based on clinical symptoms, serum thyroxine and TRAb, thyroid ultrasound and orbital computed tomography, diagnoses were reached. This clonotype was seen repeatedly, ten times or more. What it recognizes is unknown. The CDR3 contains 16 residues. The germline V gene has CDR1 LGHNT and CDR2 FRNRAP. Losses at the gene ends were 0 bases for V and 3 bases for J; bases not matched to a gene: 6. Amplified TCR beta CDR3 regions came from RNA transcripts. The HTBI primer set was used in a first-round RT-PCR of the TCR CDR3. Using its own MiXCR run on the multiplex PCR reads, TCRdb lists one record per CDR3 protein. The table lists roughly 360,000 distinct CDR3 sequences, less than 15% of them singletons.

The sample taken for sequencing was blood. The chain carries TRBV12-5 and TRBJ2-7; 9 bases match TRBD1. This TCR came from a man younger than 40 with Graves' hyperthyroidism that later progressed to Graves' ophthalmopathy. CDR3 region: CASGLVLGQGDYEQYF. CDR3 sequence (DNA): TGTGCTAGTGGTTTGGTACTGGGACAGGGAGACTACGAGCAGTACTTC.